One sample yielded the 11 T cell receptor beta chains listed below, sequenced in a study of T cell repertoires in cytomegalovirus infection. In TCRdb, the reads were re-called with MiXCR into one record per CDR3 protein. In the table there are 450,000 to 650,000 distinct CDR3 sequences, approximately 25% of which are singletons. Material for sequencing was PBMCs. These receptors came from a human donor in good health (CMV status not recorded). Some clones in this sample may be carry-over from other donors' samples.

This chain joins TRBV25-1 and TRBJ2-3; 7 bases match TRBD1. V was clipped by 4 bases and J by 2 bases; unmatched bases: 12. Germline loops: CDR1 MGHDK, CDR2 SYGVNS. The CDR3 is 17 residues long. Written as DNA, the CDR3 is TGTGCCAGCAGTGGCTACCCGACAGGGAAACACACAGATACGCAGTATTTT. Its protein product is CASSGYPTGKHTDTQYF. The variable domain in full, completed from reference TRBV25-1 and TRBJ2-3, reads EADIYQTPRYLVIGTGKKITLECSQTMGHDKMYWYQQDPGMELHLIHYSYGVNSTEKGDLSSESTVSRIRTEHFPLTLESARPSHTSQYLCASSGYPTGKHTDTQYFGPGTRLTVL.

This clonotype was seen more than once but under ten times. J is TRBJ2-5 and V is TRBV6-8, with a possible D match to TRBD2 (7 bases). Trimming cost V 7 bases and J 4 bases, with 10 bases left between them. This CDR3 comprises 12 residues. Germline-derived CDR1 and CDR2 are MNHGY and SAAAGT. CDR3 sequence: CASNGGAETQYF. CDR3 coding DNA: TGTGCCAGCAATGGGGGGGCAGAGACCCAGTACTTC.

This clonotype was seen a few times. The CDR3 protein is CSVPPRVGQAVYGYTF. CDR3 in DNA: TGCAGCGTTCCCCCCCGGGTGGGGCAGGCGGTCTATGGCTACACCTTC. This chain uses TRBV29-1 with TRBJ1-2; TRBD1 is a possible D gene (5 bases). Germline loops: CDR1 SQVTM, CDR2 ANQGSEA. The CDR3 runs to 16 residues. Trimming removed 5 bases from V and 4 bases from J, with 23 bases in between.

CDR3 sequence: CASSSGTSWEAFNEQFF. CDR3 sequence (DNA): TGCGCCAGCAGCTCCGGGACTAGCTGGGAAGCCTTCAATGAGCAGTTCTTC. The gene calls are TRBV5-1 and TRBJ2-1; TRBD2 aligns across 9 bases. V shed 3 bases and J 6 bases; nucleotides not matched to a gene: 13. CDR1 and CDR2 (germline): SGHRS, YFSETQ. The CDR3 runs to 17 residues.

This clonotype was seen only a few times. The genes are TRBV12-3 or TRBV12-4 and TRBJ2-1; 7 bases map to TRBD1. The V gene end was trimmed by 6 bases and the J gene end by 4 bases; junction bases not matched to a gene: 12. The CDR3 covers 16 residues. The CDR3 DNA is TGTGCCAGCAGAAGACAGGGACCTCAACTTTACAATGAGCAGTTCTTC. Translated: CASRRQGPQLYNEQFF.

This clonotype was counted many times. The CDR3 reads CASSPRAPPGDTQYF. The DNA of the CDR3 is TGTGCCAGCAGCCCCCGGGCCCCCCCGGGAGATACGCAGTATTTT. The chain uses TRBV7-2 and TRBJ2-3; no firm D call. Germline V gene sequence: CDR1 SGHTA, CDR2 FQGNSA. The CDR3 contains 15 residues. The ends were cut back, 5 bases at V and 5 bases at J, with 17 bases in the middle.

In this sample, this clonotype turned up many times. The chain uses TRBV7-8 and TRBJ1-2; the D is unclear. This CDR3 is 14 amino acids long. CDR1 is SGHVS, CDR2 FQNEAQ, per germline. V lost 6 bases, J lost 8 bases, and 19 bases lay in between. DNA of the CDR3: TGTGCCAGCAGTCGGCCGGGAACCGATTACGGCTACACCTTC. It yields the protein CASSRPGTDYGYTF.

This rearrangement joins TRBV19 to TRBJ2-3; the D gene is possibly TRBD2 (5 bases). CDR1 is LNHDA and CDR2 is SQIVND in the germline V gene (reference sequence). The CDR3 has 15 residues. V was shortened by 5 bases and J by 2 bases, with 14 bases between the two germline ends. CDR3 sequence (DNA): TGTGCCAGTAGTCCCCCGGACTCCTACACAGATACGCAGTATTTT. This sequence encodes CASSPPDSYTDTQYF.

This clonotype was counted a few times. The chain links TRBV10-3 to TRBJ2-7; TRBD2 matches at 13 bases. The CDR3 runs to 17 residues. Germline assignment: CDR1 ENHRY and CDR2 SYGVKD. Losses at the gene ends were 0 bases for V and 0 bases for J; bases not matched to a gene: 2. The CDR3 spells CAISESRLAGGSYEQYF. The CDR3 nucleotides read TGTGCCATCAGTGAGTCAAGACTAGCGGGAGGCTCCTACGAGCAGTACTTC.

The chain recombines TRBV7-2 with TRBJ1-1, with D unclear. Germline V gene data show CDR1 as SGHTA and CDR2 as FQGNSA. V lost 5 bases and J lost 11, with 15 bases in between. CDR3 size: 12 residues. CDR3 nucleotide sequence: TGTGCCAGCAGCCCTCGTATCCTTGACGCTTTCTTT. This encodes CASSPRILDAFF.

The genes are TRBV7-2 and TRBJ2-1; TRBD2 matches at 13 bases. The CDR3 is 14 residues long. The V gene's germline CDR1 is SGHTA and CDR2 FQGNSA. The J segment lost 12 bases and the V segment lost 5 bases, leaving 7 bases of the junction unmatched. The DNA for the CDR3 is TGTGCCAGCAGCCCCCGGACTAGCGGGGGCGGGCAGTTCTTC. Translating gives CASSPRTSGGGQFF.